This T cell receptor beta chain was identified in a study of shared clonotypes between healthy human individuals. Study-level points and caveats: What rarefaction showed was incomplete sorted-subset sequencing despite large depth.

Positive CCR7 selection of CD45RO-negative cells yielded the naive CD8 cells, and terminally differentiated effector memory CD45RA+ cells were excluded. As for this clone: Its antigen is still unknown.

V dropped 5 bases and J dropped 2 bases, with 10 bases sitting between them. Germline V gene sequence: CDR1 MDHEN, CDR2 SYDVKM. This CDR3 is 14 amino acids long. Clones were sequenced by immunoSEQ multiplex PCR, and TCRdb holds only the in-frame ones, with some missing. Of 1.5 million to 2.5 million clones in the sample, less than 95% were seen once. This chain connects TRBV28 to TRBJ1-5; possibly TRBD1 for D (5 bases). Sequencing was performed on naive CD8+ T cells sorted from blood. This sequence was found in a man between 18 and 35 years old in good health. The CDR3 DNA is TGTGCCAGCAGTCAGGGTTTTGGCAATCAGCCCCAGCATTTT. Its protein is CASSQGFGNQPQHF.